The source of this T cell receptor beta chain is a study of OX40 agonist ivuxolimab in advanced cancers. Produced via immunoSEQ multiplex PCR; TCRdb's table is partial and in-frame only. The table lists around 80,000 clones, around 90% of them singletons. Germline values: CDR1 SGHRS, CDR2 YFSETQ. V dropped 3 bases and J dropped 2 bases, with 9 bases sitting between them. The CDR3 covers 13 residues. The input for sequencing was CD4+ or CD8+ T cells sorted from blood, taken in a trial of the OX40 agonist ivuxolimab. The TCR was taken from an adult with an advanced solid tumor such as melanoma, head and neck, liver or kidney cancer. The chain combines TRBV5-1 with TRBJ2-7; D remains unclear. CDR3 in DNA: TGCGCCAGCAGCTCTCCGCCAGCCTACGAGCAGTACTTC. It translates to CASSSPPAYEQYF. Using reference TRBV5-1 and TRBJ2-7 for the parts outside the CDR3, the full variable domain is KAGVTQTPRYLIKTRGQQVTLSCSPISGHRSVSWYQQTPGQGLQFLFEYFSETQRNKGNFPGRFSGRQFSNSRSEMNVSTLELGDSALYLCASSSPPAYEQYFGPGTRLTVT.